These T cell receptor beta chains were read from a single sample in a study of blood T cell repertoires in COVID-19. Sequencing was performed with immunoSEQ multiplex PCR; in TCRdb, only in-frame clones are kept and a portion is missing. Of around 100,000 clones in the sample, 75% to 95% were seen once. Sequencing input: peripheral blood. These receptors were collected from a man aged 18 to 30 with acute or convalescent COVID-19. Each CDR3 is given with its conserved first and last residue. Each record gives: V gene, J gene, D gene, clone size, CDR3 protein, CDR3 DNA. D genes are given only for firm matches. Clone size is given for some rows only: seen once, a few or many times, or a class if the clone is expanded.

>TRBV5-1|TRBJ1-1|TRBD1|.
CASSVTGGSFQGDTEAFF
TGCGCCAGCAGCGTAACAGGGGGGTCCTTCCAGGGGGACACTGAAGCTTTCTTT
>TRBV19|TRBJ2-7|.|.
CASSIGSGVRYEQYF
TGTGCCAGTAGTATAGGGTCGGGAGTGCGGTACGAGCAGTACTTC
>TRBV7-9|TRBJ1-2|.|.
CASSLASRVDGYTF
TGTGCCAGCAGCTTAGCGAGCAGGGTGGATGGCTACACCTTC
>TRBV27|TRBJ2-1|.|.
CASSPAPGLYNEQFF
TGTGCCAGCAGTCCGGCGCCCGGACTCTACAATGAGCAGTTCTTC
>TRBV19|TRBJ2-7|.|once
CASSLDGRGSYEQYF
TGTGCCAGTAGTCTGGACGGAAGGGGCTCCTACGAGCAGTACTTC
>TRBV3-1/TRBV3-2|TRBJ1-4|TRBD1|once
CASSQGPGQGPEKLFF
TGTGCCAGCAGCCAAGGGCCGGGACAGGGGCCTGAAAAACTGTTTTTT
>TRBV18|TRBJ2-2|TRBD2|.
CASSRTSGNTGELFF
TGTGCCAGCTCCAGGACTAGCGGAAACACCGGGGAGCTGTTTTTT
>TRBV3-1/TRBV3-2|TRBJ2-1|.|.
CASSQGVSPQGNEQFF
TGTGCCAGCAGCCAAGGAGTTAGCCCTCAGGGCAATGAGCAGTTCTTC
>TRBV5-1|TRBJ2-7|.|once
CASSPVTATGVYEQYF
TGCGCCAGCAGCCCGGTGACCGCGACGGGGGTATACGAGCAGTACTTC
>TRBV6-6|TRBJ1-6|.|.
CASSPQQGTYNSPLHF
TGTGCCAGCAGTCCACAACAGGGAACCTATAATTCACCCCTCCACTTT
>TRBV5-6|TRBJ1-1|.|.
CASSLLVGAPEAFF
TGTGCCAGCAGCTTGCTTGTGGGGGCACCTGAAGCTTTCTTT
>TRBV11-3|TRBJ2-5|TRBD2|.
CASSLMTSGGQETQYF
TGTGCCAGCAGCCTAATGACTAGCGGGGGCCAAGAGACCCAGTACTTC
>TRBV18|TRBJ1-6|.|once
CASSPTSQGLPPSPLHF
TGTGCCAGCTCACCGACCTCACAGGGTTTGCCGCCTTCACCCCTCCACTTT
>TRBV27|TRBJ1-6|.|.
CASSPVNNSPLHF
TGTGCCAGCAGTCCGGTTAACAATTCACCCCTCCACTTT
>TRBV24-1|TRBJ1-5|TRBD1|.
CATITVGQGMDSNQPQHF
TGTGCCACCATCACCGTGGGACAGGGGATGGACAGCAATCAGCCCCAGCATTTT
>TRBV19|TRBJ1-6|TRBD1|.
CASSPPGQGNSPLHF
TGTGCCAGTAGTCCCCCGGGACAGGGGAATTCACCCCTCCACTTT
>TRBV10-2|TRBJ1-2|TRBD1|.
CASSEGFGTGGYGYTF
TGCGCCAGCAGTGAGGGGTTCGGGACAGGGGGCTATGGCTACACCTTC
>TRBV7-7|TRBJ2-7|TRBD2|.
CASSLELAGEQYF
TGTGCCAGCAGCTTAGAGTTAGCGGGAGAGCAGTACTTC
>TRBV27|TRBJ2-1|.|.
CASSPGEGGNEQFF
TGTGCCAGCAGCCCTGGGGAGGGGGGCAATGAGCAGTTCTTC
>TRBV19|TRBJ1-5|.|.
CATSGTSSNQPQHF
TGTGCCACCTCTGGGACATCTAGCAATCAGCCCCAGCATTTT
>TRBV25-1|TRBJ1-1|.|.
CASSSYSRPPGGGTEAFF
TGTGCCAGCAGTTCGTATAGCCGACCCCCGGGGGGGGGCACTGAAGCTTTCTTT
>TRBV5-1|TRBJ2-4|.|.
CASSLDPTGKNIQYF
TGCGCCAGCAGCTTGGACCCTACAGGCAAAAACATTCAGTACTTC
>TRBV4-2|TRBJ2-2|.|.
CASSQGELAPTGELFF
TGTGCCAGCAGCCAAGGAGAACTAGCACCCACCGGGGAGCTGTTTTTT
>TRBV4-1|TRBJ1-4|TRBD1|.
CASSQRLGQAVLRHEKLFF
TGCGCCAGCAGCCAACGTCTCGGACAGGCGGTTTTGAGACATGAAAAACTGTTTTTT
>TRBV18|TRBJ1-2|TRBD1|few
CASSLLPGQGIPNYGYTF
TGTGCCAGCTCACTACTACCGGGACAGGGGATCCCTAACTATGGCTACACCTTC
>TRBV18|TRBJ1-1|.|.
CASSPQGRNTEAFF
TGTGCCAGCTCCCCTCAGGGGAGGAACACTGAAGCTTTCTTT
>TRBV5-5|TRBJ2-1|.|.
CASSKSYEQFF
TGTGCCAGCAGCAAAAGCTATGAGCAGTTCTTC
>TRBV10-2|TRBJ1-4|TRBD1|few
CASSESVPGPGGWGQKLFF
TGCGCCAGCAGTGAGTCGGTTCCTGGTCCAGGGGGCTGGGGCCAAAAACTGTTTTTT
>TRBV5-1|TRBJ1-1|.|.
CASSIVSLIGNTEAFF
TGCGCCAGCAGTATCGTATCCCTTATCGGGAACACTGAAGCTTTCTTT
>TRBV6-5|TRBJ1-5|.|.
CASSYNRLDQPQHF
TGTGCCAGCAGTTACAACAGGTTGGATCAGCCCCAGCATTTT
>TRBV29-1|TRBJ1-2|TRBD1|.
CSVEGTGAIYGYTF
TGCAGCGTTGAAGGGACAGGGGCTATCTATGGCTACACCTTC
>TRBV30|TRBJ1-1|.|.
CAWSVTSQGTEAFF
TGTGCCTGGAGTGTAACCTCTCAGGGCACTGAAGCTTTCTTT
>TRBV5-4|TRBJ1-1|.|once
CASSWGQSDTEAFF
TGTGCCAGCAGCTGGGGACAATCTGACACTGAAGCTTTCTTT
>TRBV5-1|TRBJ1-2|TRBD1|.
CASSLVQGGENYGYTF
TGCGCCAGCAGCTTGGTGCAGGGGGGAGAAAACTATGGCTACACCTTC
>TRBV18|TRBJ1-5|.|.
CASSPDGGYNQPQHF
TGTGCCAGCTCACCGGACGGGGGGTACAATCAGCCCCAGCATTTT